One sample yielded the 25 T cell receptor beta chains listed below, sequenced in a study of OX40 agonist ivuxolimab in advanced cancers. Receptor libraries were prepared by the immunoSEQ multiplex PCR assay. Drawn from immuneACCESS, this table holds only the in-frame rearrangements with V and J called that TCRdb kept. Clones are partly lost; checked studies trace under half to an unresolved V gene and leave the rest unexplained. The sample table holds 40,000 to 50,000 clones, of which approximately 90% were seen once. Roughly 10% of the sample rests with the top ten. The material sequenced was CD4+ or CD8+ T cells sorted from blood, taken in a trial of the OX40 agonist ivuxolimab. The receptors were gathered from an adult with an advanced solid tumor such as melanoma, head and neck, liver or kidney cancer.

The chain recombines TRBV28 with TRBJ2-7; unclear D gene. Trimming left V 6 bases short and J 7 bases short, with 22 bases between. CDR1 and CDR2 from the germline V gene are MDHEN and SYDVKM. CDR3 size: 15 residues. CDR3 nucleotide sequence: TGTGCCAGCAGCGCCGGACGTCGACGCCTCCGGGAGCAGTACTTC. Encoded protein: CASSAGRRRLREQYF.

In nucleotides, the CDR3 is TGTGCCAGCAGCTCACAACGGGGCTCAGGAAACACCATATATTTT. Translation gives CASSSQRGSGNTIYF. The J gene is TRBJ1-3, the V gene TRBV7-6, with D tentatively TRBD1 (5 bases). This CDR3 region has 15 residues. The germline V and J ends were trimmed by 4 bases and 4 bases, with 14 bases remaining between them. Germline-derived CDR1 and CDR2 are SGHVS and FNYEAQ.

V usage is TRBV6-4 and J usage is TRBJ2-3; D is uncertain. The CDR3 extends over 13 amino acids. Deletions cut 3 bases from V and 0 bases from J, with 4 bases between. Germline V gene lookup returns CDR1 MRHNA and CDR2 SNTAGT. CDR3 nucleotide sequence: TGTGCCAGCAGTGAAGGAAGCACAGATACGCAGTATTTT. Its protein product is CASSEGSTDTQYF.

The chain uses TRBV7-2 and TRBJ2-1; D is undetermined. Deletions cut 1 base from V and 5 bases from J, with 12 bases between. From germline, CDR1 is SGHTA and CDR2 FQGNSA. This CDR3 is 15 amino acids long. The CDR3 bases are TGTGCCAGCAGCTTAGAAGGGAATCCCAACAATGAGCAGTTCTTC. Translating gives CASSLEGNPNNEQFF.

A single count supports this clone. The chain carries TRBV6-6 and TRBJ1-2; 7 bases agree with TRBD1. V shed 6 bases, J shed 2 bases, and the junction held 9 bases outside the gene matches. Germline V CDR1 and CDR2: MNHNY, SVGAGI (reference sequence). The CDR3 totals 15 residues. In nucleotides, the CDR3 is TGTGCCAGCAGCTACGCCCAGGGACAGAACTATGGCTACACCTTC. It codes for CASSYAQGQNYGYTF.

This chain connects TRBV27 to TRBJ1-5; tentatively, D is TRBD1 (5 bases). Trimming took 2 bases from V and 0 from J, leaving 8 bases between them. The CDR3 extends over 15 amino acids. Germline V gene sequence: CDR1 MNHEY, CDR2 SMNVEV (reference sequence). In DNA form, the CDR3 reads TGTGCCAGCAGTTTAGACAGTTATAGCAATCAGCCCCAGCATTTT. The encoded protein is CASSLDSYSNQPQHF.

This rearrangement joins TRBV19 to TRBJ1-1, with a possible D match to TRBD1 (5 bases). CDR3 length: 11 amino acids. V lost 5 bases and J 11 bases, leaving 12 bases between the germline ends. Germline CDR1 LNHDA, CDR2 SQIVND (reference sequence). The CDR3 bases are TGTGCCAGTAGTGGGCAGGGATGGGCTTTCTTT. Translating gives CASSGQGWAFF.

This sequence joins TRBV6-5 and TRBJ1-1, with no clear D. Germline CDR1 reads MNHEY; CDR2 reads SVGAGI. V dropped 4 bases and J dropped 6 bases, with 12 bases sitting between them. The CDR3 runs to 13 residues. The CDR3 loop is CASSSHGWAEAFF. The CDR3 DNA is TGTGCCAGCAGTTCCCACGGCTGGGCTGAAGCTTTCTTT.

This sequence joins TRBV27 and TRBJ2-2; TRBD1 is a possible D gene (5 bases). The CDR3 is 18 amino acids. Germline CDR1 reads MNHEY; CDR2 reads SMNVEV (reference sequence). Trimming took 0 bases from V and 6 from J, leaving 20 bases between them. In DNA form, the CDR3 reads TGTGCCAGCAGTTTATCGGCGTATGGACATAAGGAATCCGGGGAGCTGTTTTTT. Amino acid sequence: CASSLSAYGHKESGELFF.

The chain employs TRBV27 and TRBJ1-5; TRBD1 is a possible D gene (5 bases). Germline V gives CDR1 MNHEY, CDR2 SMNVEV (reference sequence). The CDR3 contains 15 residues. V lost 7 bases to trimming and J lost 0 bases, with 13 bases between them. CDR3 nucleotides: TGTGCCAGCAAGCAGGGCTACCTTAGCAATCAGCCCCAGCATTTT. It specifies CASKQGYLSNQPQHF.

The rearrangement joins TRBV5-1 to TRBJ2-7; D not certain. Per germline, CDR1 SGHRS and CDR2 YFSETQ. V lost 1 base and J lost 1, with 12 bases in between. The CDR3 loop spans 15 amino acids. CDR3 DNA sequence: TGCGCCAGCAGCTTGTGGCCAGGCTCTTCCTACGAGCAGTACTTC. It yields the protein CASSLWPGSSYEQYF. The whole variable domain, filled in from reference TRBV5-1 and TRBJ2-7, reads KAGVTQTPRYLIKTRGQQVTLSCSPISGHRSVSWYQQTPGQGLQFLFEYFSETQRNKGNFPGRFSGRQFSNSRSEMNVSTLELGDSALYLCASSLWPGSSYEQYFGPGTRLTVT.

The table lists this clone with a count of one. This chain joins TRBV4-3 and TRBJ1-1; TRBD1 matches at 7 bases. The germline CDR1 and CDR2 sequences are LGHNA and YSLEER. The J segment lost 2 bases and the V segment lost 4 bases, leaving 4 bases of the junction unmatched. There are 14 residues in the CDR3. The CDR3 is CASSPGTVNTEAFF. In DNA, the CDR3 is TGCGCCAGCAGCCCCGGGACAGTTAACACTGAAGCTTTCTTT.

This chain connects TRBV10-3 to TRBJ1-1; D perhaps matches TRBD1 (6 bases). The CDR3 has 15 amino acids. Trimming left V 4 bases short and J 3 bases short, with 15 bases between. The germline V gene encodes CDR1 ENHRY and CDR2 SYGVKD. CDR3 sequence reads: CAISGLEGGDTEAFF. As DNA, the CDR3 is TGTGCCATCAGTGGGTTGGAGGGGGGTGACACTGAAGCTTTCTTT.

The CDR3 here is CASSQIRGAYNEQFF. The CDR3 DNA follows: TGCGCCAGCAGTCAAATTCGAGGGGCATACAATGAGCAGTTCTTC. The rearrangement joins TRBV23-1 to TRBJ2-1; TRBD1 or TRBD2 may be the D gene (5 bases each). TRBV23-1 is reported as an ORF; its role is uncertain. The germline V and J ends were trimmed by 2 bases and 4 bases, with 12 bases remaining between them. This CDR3 is 15 amino acids long.

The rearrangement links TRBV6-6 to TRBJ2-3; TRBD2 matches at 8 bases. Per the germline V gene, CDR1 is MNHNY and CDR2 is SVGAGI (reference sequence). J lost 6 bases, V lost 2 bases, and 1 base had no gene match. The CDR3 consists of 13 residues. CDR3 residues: CASSYRLADTQYF. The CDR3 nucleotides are TGTGCCAGCAGTTACCGACTAGCGGATACGCAGTATTTT.

CDR3 in amino acids: CASSPGDHSQPAFF. As DNA, the CDR3 is TGTGCCAGCAGCCCGGGGGACCACTCCCAGCCGGCTTTCTTT. This rearrangement joins TRBV13 to TRBJ1-1, with D possibly being TRBD1 (5 bases). Germline lookup yields CDR1 PRHDT and CDR2 FYEKMQ (reference sequence). The CDR3 has 14 amino acids. V was cut by 5 bases and J by 11 bases, with 21 bases left in between.

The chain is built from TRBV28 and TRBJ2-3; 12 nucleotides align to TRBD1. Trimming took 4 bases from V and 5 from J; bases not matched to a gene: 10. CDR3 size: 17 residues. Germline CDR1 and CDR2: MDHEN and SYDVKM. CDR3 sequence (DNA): TGTGCCAGCAGTTACTTGTTCCGGGACAGGGGGCTAGATACGCAGTATTTT. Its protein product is CASSYLFRDRGLDTQYF.

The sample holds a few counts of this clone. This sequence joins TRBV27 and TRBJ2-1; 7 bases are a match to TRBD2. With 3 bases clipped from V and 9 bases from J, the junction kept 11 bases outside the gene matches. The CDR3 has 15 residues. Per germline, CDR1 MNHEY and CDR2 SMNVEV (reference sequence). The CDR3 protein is CASSFGLAVHGEQFF. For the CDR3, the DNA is TGTGCCAGCAGTTTCGGTCTAGCGGTGCATGGTGAGCAGTTCTTC.

CDR3 DNA: TGTGCCAGCAGTGCGACTAGCGGGGACACAGATACGCAGTATTTT. It encodes CASSATSGDTDTQYF. The chain joins TRBV2 to TRBJ2-3; 11 bases are a match to TRBD2. CDR1 is SNHLY, CDR2 FYNNEI, per germline. This CDR3 comprises 15 residues. V shed 4 bases, J shed 2 bases, and the junction held 2 bases outside the gene matches. Full variable domain (outside the CDR3, taken from reference TRBV2 and TRBJ2-3): EPEVTQTPSHQVTQMGQEVILRCVPISNHLYFYWYRQILGQKVEFLVSFYNNEISEKSEIFDDQFSVERPDGSNFTLKIRSTKLEDSAMYFCASSATSGDTDTQYFGPGTRLTVL.

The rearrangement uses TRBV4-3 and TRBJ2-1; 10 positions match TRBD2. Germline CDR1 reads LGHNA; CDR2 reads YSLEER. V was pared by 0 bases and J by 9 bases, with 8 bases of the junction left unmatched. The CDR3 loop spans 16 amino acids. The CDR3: CASSQDLRTSGAEQFF. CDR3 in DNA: TGCGCCAGCAGCCAAGACCTCCGGACTAGCGGAGCTGAGCAGTTCTTC.

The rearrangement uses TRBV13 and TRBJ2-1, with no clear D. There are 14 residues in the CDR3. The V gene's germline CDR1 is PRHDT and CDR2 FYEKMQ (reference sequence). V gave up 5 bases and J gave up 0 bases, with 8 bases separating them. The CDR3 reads CASSRGISYNEQFF. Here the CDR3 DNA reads TGTGCCAGCAGCCGAGGTATCTCCTACAATGAGCAGTTCTTC.

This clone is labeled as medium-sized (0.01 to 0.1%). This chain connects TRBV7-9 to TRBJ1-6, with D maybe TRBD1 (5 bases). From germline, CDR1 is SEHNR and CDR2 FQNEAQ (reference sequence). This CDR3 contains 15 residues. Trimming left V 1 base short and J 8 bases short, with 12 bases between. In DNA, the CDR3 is TGTGCCAGCAGCTTAGGGAAGGGGCCGTATTCACCCCTCCACTTT. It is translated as CASSLGKGPYSPLHF. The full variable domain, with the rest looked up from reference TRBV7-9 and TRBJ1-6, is DTGVSQNPRHKITKRGQNVTFRCDPISEHNRLYWYRQTLGQGPEFLTYFQNEAQLEKSRLLSDRFSAERPKGSFSTLEIQRTEQGDSAMYLCASSLGKGPYSPLHFGNGTRLTVT.

The CDR3 spells CSVEDLHYGYTF. Here the CDR3 DNA reads TGCAGCGTTGAAGATCTTCACTATGGCTACACCTTC. This chain links TRBV29-1 with TRBJ1-2, with D uncertain. Germline loops: CDR1 SQVTM, CDR2 ANQGSEA. The CDR3 is made up of 12 amino acids. V was cut by 0 bases and J by 3 bases, with 5 bases left in between.

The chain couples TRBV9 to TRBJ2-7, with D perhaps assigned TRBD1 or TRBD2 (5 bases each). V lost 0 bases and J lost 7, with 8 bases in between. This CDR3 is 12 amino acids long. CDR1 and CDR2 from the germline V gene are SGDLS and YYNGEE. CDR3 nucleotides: TGTGCCAGCAGCGTAGAGGGGAGAGAGCAGTACTTC. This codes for CASSVEGREQYF.

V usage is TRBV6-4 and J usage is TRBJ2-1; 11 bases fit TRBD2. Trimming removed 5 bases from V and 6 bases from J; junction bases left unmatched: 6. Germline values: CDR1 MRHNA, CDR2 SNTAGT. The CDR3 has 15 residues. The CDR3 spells CASSLLAGAANEQFF. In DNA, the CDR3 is TGTGCCAGCAGTTTACTAGCGGGGGCCGCCAATGAGCAGTTCTTC.